This T cell receptor beta chain was found in a study of T cell responses to AZD1222 COVID-19 vaccine. This clone was counted a few times. Produced via immunoSEQ multiplex PCR; TCRdb's table is partial and in-frame only. The sample carries tens of thousands of clones, about 88% recorded once. This CDR3 has 12 residues. V was pared by 5 bases and J by 4 bases, with 10 bases between. Per the germline V gene, CDR1 is SGHRS and CDR2 is YFSETQ. The chain is built from TRBV5-1 and TRBJ2-7, with D possibly matching TRBD1 (5 bases). The origin of this receptor is an adult who received the AZD1222 COVID-19 vaccine. The sequencing here drew on peripheral blood, taken 28 days after the second AZD1222 dose. The CDR3 is CASRLTGYEQYF. The CDR3 nucleotides read TGCGCCAGCAGACTAACAGGATACGAGCAGTACTTC.